These 5 T cell receptor beta chains were all obtained from the same sample, sequenced in a study of technical replicates of blood from several donors. Sequenced by immunoSEQ multiplex PCR; TCRdb stores in-frame clones only, minus some. Here the sample spans tens of thousands of clones, roughly 94% being singletons. Sequences were obtained from T cells isolated from PBMCs. These receptors originate from a human donor in good health.

The rearrangement joins TRBV28 to TRBJ2-7; D may be TRBD2 (6 bases). The CDR3 consists of 18 residues. Germline lookup yields CDR1 MDHEN and CDR2 SYDVKM. Trimming pared 1 base from V and 0 bases from J, leaving 19 bases between. CDR3 amino acids: CASSLYQGLRISSYEQYF. The DNA of the CDR3 is TGTGCCAGCAGTTTATACCAGGGACTGCGTATAAGCTCCTACGAGCAGTACTTC.

The chain joins TRBV7-8 to TRBJ1-4; TRBD1 might be the D (5 bases). Trimming removed 6 bases at V and 4 bases at J, with 9 bases between. This CDR3 has 13 amino acids. The V gene's germline CDR1 is SGHVS and CDR2 FQNEAQ. In nucleotides, the CDR3 is TGTGCCAGCAGGACGGGGGATAATGAAAAACTGTTTTTT. Translating gives CASRTGDNEKLFF.

The chain joins TRBV28 to TRBJ1-2; TRBD1 is a possible D gene (6 bases). V was clipped by 9 bases and J by 8 bases, with 28 bases between them. This CDR3 contains 16 residues. CDR1 is MDHEN and CDR2 is SYDVKM in the germline V gene. The DNA of the CDR3 is TGTGCCAGTTCCGTTGCAGGGGCGAACCCGATTCGAGGCTACACCTTC. Translated, it gives CASSVAGANPIRGYTF.

This rearrangement joins TRBV9 to TRBJ2-5, with TRBD1 as a possible D gene (6 bases). Trimming stripped 3 bases from V and 1 base from J, with 7 bases between. This CDR3 comprises 13 residues. Germline assignment: CDR1 SGDLS and CDR2 YYNGEE. The CDR3, as DNA: TGTGCCAGCAGCGGCAGGGGCCAAGAGACCCAGTACTTC. Its protein is CASSGRGQETQYF.

This chain links TRBV11-2 with TRBJ2-1; TRBD2 aligns across 11 bases. CDR1 SGHAT and CDR2 FQNNGV come from the germline V gene. This CDR3 is 18 amino acids long. V lost 2 bases to trimming and J lost 3 bases; unmatched junction nucleotides: 9. The CDR3 DNA is TGTGCCAGCAGCTTAAAGCGGACTAGCGGGCGTCTCTACAATGAGCAGTTCTTC. Its translation is CASSLKRTSGRLYNEQFF.